This T cell receptor beta chain stems from a study of graft-versus-host responses after intestinal transplantation. At the level of the study: Those transplanted obtained multivisceral, liver-intestinal, or isolated intestinal grafts.

This CDR3 region has 13 residues. Graft tissue was processed to release intraepithelial and lamina propria lymphocytes. The table came from immunoSEQ multiplex PCR; TCRdb's copy has only in-frame clones and leaves some out. The repertoire holds about 6,400 clones, with around four fifths as singletons. The chain joins TRBV21-1 to TRBJ2-5; the DNA was not used to check the table's D call, TRBD2. TRBV21-1 is classified as a pseudogene. The sequence derives from a human patient who received an intestinal transplant, so some T cells may come from the graft donor. The sample was ileum tissue, taken approximately 310 days after intestinal transplant. This chain's CDR3 is CATHSTSCETQYF. The CDR3 bases are TGTGCCACGCACTCCACTAGCTGCGAGACCCAGTACTTC.